This TCR beta chain was observed in a study of CD4 T cells in relation to SARS-CoV-2 and coronaviruses. Study conclusions and caveats: Each donor contributed either pre-pandemic or post-infection samples, not both. Culture-expanded clones reflect memory recall rather than primary priming during culture. In approximately 70% of donors, memory CD4+ clonotypes crossrecognized SARS-CoV-2 and at least one common cold coronavirus spike.

Unexposed donor CD4+ T cells date from about 2011-2019, before the COVID-19 pandemic. As concerns this clone: Its target is unknown.

Uncultured naive and memory CD4+ T cells supplied DNA for deep TCR-beta sequencing. The table came from immunoSEQ multiplex PCR; TCRdb's copy has only in-frame clones and leaves some out. This sample yields about 65,000 clones, of which 87% are seen a single time; about 1.6% belongs to the top ten. The CDR3 is made up of 16 amino acids. CDR1 and CDR2 (germline): SGHTA, FQGNSA. J was trimmed by 6 bases and V by 0 bases; bases with no gene match: 5. The V and J genes are TRBV7-2 and TRBJ2-1; 10 positions match TRBD2. The sample consisted of memory CD4+ T cells from PBMCs. This TCR was sampled from a human donor in good health. The CDR3 here is CASSLALAGAGNEQFF. In nucleotides, the CDR3 is TGTGCCAGCAGCTTAGCCCTAGCGGGGGCCGGCAATGAGCAGTTCTTC. Drawing the rest from reference TRBV7-2 and TRBJ2-1, the complete variable domain is GAGVSQSPSNKVTEKGKDVELRCDPISGHTALYWYRQSLGQGLEFLIYFQGNSAPDKSGLPSDRFSAERTGGSVSTLTIQRTQQEDSAVYLCASSLALAGAGNEQFFGPGTRLTVL.